The next 3 T cell receptor beta chains were all read from a single sample in a study of early T cells in non-severe SARS-CoV-2 infection. TCRdb recomputed calls from the 5' RACE reads with MiXCR, one row per CDR3 protein. The sample includes 86,000 or so distinct CDR3 sequences, more than 12% of them seen just once. The sample taken for sequencing was whole blood. These TCRs come from an adult who was a healthcare worker with PCR-confirmed SARS-CoV-2 infection or an uninfected control (not recorded which).

This clonotype was observed a handful of times. The chain carries TRBV3-1 and TRBJ1-1; the D gene is possibly TRBD1 (6 bases). Germline V CDR1 and CDR2: LGHDT, YNNKEL (reference sequence). V was clipped by 1 base and J by 4 bases, with 13 bases between them. The CDR3 is 15 amino acids. The DNA of the CDR3 is TGTGCCAGCAGCCAAGCATCGCAGGGGCTCACTGAAGCTTTCTTT. As protein: CASSQASQGLTEAFF. The full variable domain, its missing parts supplied by reference TRBV3-1 and TRBJ1-1, is DTAVSQTPKYLVTQMGNDKSIKCEQNLGHDTMYWYKQDSKKFLKIMFSYNNKELIINETVPNRFSPKSPDKAHLNLHINSLELGDSAVYFCASSQASQGLTEAFFGQGTRLTVV.

The gene calls are TRBV9 and TRBJ1-2; 7 bases fit TRBD1. Germline V CDR1 and CDR2: SGDLS, YYNGEE. The CDR3 is 15 residues long. With 4 bases clipped from V and 0 bases from J, the junction kept 6 bases outside the gene matches. In DNA form, the CDR3 reads TGTGCCAGCAGCCCACCCCAGGGGGCTAACTATGGCTACACCTTC. It specifies CASSPPQGANYGYTF. Together with reference TRBV9 and TRBJ1-2, the CDR3 gives the full variable domain: DSGVTQTPKHLITATGQRVTLRCSPRSGDLSVYWYQQSLDQGLQFLIQYYNGEERAKGNILERFSAQQFPDLHSELNLSSLELGDSALYFCASSPPQGANYGYTFGSGTRLTVV.

The chain uses TRBV4-2 and TRBJ2-3; D remains ambiguous. The germline CDR1 and CDR2 sequences are LGHNA and YNFKEQ. Trimming shortened V by 0 bases and J by 2 bases, and 6 bases separated the two germline ends. The CDR3 consists of 14 residues. CDR3 loop: CASSQEENTDTQYF. The CDR3 region has the DNA TGTGCCAGCAGCCAAGAGGAGAACACAGATACGCAGTATTTT.